The 9 T cell receptor beta chains listed next were all sequenced from one sample in a study of cytomegalovirus exposure and HLA in healthy donors. Clones were read by immunoSEQ multiplex PCR, and TCRdb kept only the in-frame ones, dropping some. The sample carries about 88,000 clones, 95% to 97% recorded once. The source material was PBMCs. These TCRs come from a man between 18 and 35 years old in good health and CMV-seronegative.

The chain joins TRBV7-9 to TRBJ2-1, with 8 bases matching TRBD2. CDR1 is SEHNR, CDR2 FQNEAQ, per germline (reference sequence). The V segment lost 4 bases and the J segment 8 bases; nucleotides outside the gene matches: 16. The CDR3 covers 17 residues. The CDR3 DNA follows: TGTGCCAGCAGCTCAAAGCAGCGGGAGTCCTCCGTCTATGAGCAGTTCTTC. It yields the protein CASSSKQRESSVYEQFF. The variable domain in full, completed from reference TRBV7-9 and TRBJ2-1, reads DTGVSQNPRHKITKRGQNVTFRCDPISEHNRLYWYRQTLGQGPEFLTYFQNEAQLEKSRLLSDRFSAERPKGSFSTLEIQRTEQGDSAMYLCASSSKQRESSVYEQFFGPGTRLTVL.

The J gene is TRBJ1-4, the V gene TRBV5-1; 8 positions match TRBD1. This CDR3 contains 17 residues. Trimming removed 0 bases from V and 3 bases from J; junction bases left unmatched: 7. Germline V gene sequence: CDR1 SGHRS, CDR2 YFSETQ. CDR3 coding DNA: TGCGCCAGCAGCTTGGCCGGGCAGGGGGCGGCTAATGAAAAACTGTTTTTT. Encoded protein: CASSLAGQGAANEKLFF. The full variable domain, completed using reference TRBV5-1 and TRBJ1-4, is KAGVTQTPRYLIKTRGQQVTLSCSPISGHRSVSWYQQTPGQGLQFLFEYFSETQRNKGNFPGRFSGRQFSNSRSEMNVSTLELGDSALYLCASSLAGQGAANEKLFFGSGTQLSVL.

The rearrangement joins TRBV11-3 to TRBJ2-5, with D possibly being TRBD1 (6 bases). The V gene lost 3 bases and the J gene lost 4 bases, with 15 bases spanning the gap. CDR1 and CDR2 from the germline V gene are SGHNT and YENEEA. CDR3 size: 15 residues. The CDR3 loop reads CASSFTRGSRETQYF. CDR3 DNA: TGTGCCAGCAGCTTCACCAGGGGCTCTCGAGAGACCCAGTACTTC.

This clone has only one observation. The V and J genes are TRBV27 and TRBJ2-7; D possibly corresponds to TRBD1 (6 bases). Trimming stripped 3 bases from V and 2 bases from J, with 8 bases between. The CDR3 is 13 residues long. CDR1 is MNHEY, CDR2 SMNVEV, per germline (reference sequence). The CDR3 loop is CASSFGQTYEQYF. The CDR3 coding sequence is TGTGCCAGCAGTTTTGGACAGACCTACGAGCAGTACTTC.

V is TRBV7-2 and J is TRBJ2-7, with 14 bases that match TRBD2. The CDR3 extends over 15 amino acids. Germline V gives CDR1 SGHTA, CDR2 FQGNSA. V lost 5 bases and J lost 4; bases outside the gene matches: 4. Written as DNA, the CDR3 is TGTGCCAGCAGCCTGGGACTAGCGGGAGTTTACGAGCAGTACTTC. Translated: CASSLGLAGVYEQYF. Full variable domain (missing parts from reference TRBV7-2 and TRBJ2-7): GAGVSQSPSNKVTEKGKDVELRCDPISGHTALYWYRQSLGQGLEFLIYFQGNSAPDKSGLPSDRFSAERTGGSVSTLTIQRTQQEDSAVYLCASSLGLAGVYEQYFGPGTRLTVT.

The gene calls are TRBV19 and TRBJ2-5, with TRBD1 identical over 8 bases. Germline CDR1 and CDR2: LNHDA and SQIVND (reference sequence). The CDR3 is made up of 16 amino acids. The V segment lost 2 bases and the J segment 4 bases; nucleotides outside the gene matches: 9. In DNA form, the CDR3 reads TGTGCCAGTAGTATACTTCTCGCAGGGGGCGCAGAGACCCAGTACTTC. It translates to CASSILLAGGAETQYF.

Details on this clone: Its ends do not fully match the called genes, so a read error is possible. This sample includes further DNA sequences coding for the same CDR3. The rearrangement joins TRBV28 to TRBJ2-7; D might be TRBD2 (6 bases). Per germline, CDR1 MDHEN and CDR2 SYDVKM. The CDR3 contains 14 residues. The CDR3 spells CASSLNAGFYEQYF. The DNA for the CDR3 is TGCGCCAGCAGTTTAAACGCGGGGTTCTACGAGCAGTACTTC.

This chain links TRBV18 with TRBJ1-4; TRBD1 agrees at 7 bases. CDR3 length equals 14 residues. Germline lookup yields CDR1 KGHSH and CDR2 LQKENI. V shed 4 bases, J shed 5 bases, and the junction held 4 bases outside the gene matches. The CDR3 is CASSLGQENEKLFF. The CDR3 bases are TGTGCCAGCTCACTTGGACAGGAGAATGAAAAACTGTTTTTT.

The chain carries TRBV2 and TRBJ2-7; D not resolved. The CDR3 contains 12 residues. Per germline, CDR1 SNHLY and CDR2 FYNNEI. The V end lost 6 bases, the J end lost 0 bases, and 6 bases lay between the germline ends. CDR3 nucleotide sequence: TGTGCCAGCAGCTGGGACTCCTACGAGCAGTACGTC. It codes for CASSWDSYEQYV.